The 25 T cell receptor beta chains below all came from one sample that was sequenced in a study of regulatory T cells in long-lasting Graves disease. Time point: newly diagnosed GD, antithyroid drugs for less than 3 months. The authors made the TCR library using RNA they extracted from PBMCs. TCR beta libraries were built with iRepertoire HTBI primers and Arm-PCR of CDR3 regions. MiXCR, run by TCRdb on the multiplex PCR reads, gives a single entry per CDR3 protein. The sample shows about 540,000 distinct CDR3 sequences, approximately 13% of them seen only once. This sample was also put to use in a study of T cells in Graves' hyperthyroidism and ophthalmopathy.

The source was peripheral blood mononuclear cells (PBMCs), collected at new diagnosis, from a patient treated with antithyroid drugs. The receptors stem from a man aged 25 to 45 with Graves disease.

This clonotype was found a few times. The chain has TRBV20-1 and TRBJ2-1; D gene unclear. In germline, CDR1 is DFQATT, CDR2 SNEGSKA (reference sequence). V lost 2 bases and J 6 bases, leaving 17 bases between the germline ends. The CDR3 loop spans 15 amino acids. For the CDR3, the DNA is TGCAGTGCTAGAAGTGGGGTAATCATCTCCAATGAGCAGTTCTTC. This sequence encodes CSARSGVIISNEQFF.

This clonotype was detected only a few times. V gene TRBV30 combines with J gene TRBJ2-7; tentatively, D is TRBD1 (5 bases). The CDR3 length is 11 residues. Trimming left V 6 bases short and J 1 base short, with 7 bases between. Per germline, CDR1 GTSNPN and CDR2 SVGIG (reference sequence). CDR3 sequence reads: CACDSSYEQYF. The CDR3 region has the DNA TGTGCCTGTGACAGTTCCTACGAGCAGTACTTC.

This clonotype was seen many times. The chain employs TRBV6-1 and TRBJ2-7; tentative D call: TRBD2 (6 bases). CDR1 MNHNS and CDR2 SASEGT come from the germline V gene. V was pared by 6 bases and J by 7 bases, with 22 bases between. This CDR3 is built from 15 residues. For the CDR3, the DNA is TGTGCCAGCAGCTCCCTTGGCGGGATGGCGAGTGAGCAGTACTTC. It encodes CASSSLGGMASEQYF.

This clonotype was counted at least ten times. CDR3 sequence: CASSYLLTGVTEAFF. The CDR3 DNA reads TGTGCCAGCAGTTACTTGTTGACAGGGGTGACTGAAGCTTTCTTT. The chain combines TRBV6-5 with TRBJ1-1; the match to TRBD1 covers 8 bases. The V and J ends lost 1 base and 5 bases, in that order; junction bases with no gene match: 6. Germline CDR1 MNHEY, CDR2 SVGAGI. The CDR3 spans 15 residues.

This chain joins TRBV6-2 or TRBV6-3 and TRBJ2-2; TRBD1 matches 7 bases. The CDR3 spans 16 residues. Trimming cost V 4 bases and J 4 bases; bases outside gene matches: 9. CDR1 and CDR2 from the germline V gene are MNHEY and SVGEGT. DNA of the CDR3: TGTGCCAGCAGTTCCGAGACAGGGAATCCCACCGGGGAGCTGTTTTTT. Translating gives CASSSETGNPTGELFF.

The chain joins TRBV5-1 to TRBJ2-5; tentatively, D is TRBD1 or TRBD2 (5 bases each). Germline V CDR1 and CDR2: SGHRS, YFSETQ. The germline V and J ends were trimmed by 1 base and 11 bases, with 24 bases remaining between them. The CDR3 is made up of 16 amino acids. This chain's CDR3 is CASSLYGGAVYNEQYF. The DNA for the CDR3 is TGCGCCAGCAGCTTGTATGGGGGAGCGGTCTACAATGAGCAGTACTTC.

This chain links TRBV7-8 with TRBJ2-1; 9 bases map to TRBD2. V lost 3 bases and J lost 0; bases outside the gene matches: 15. Per germline, CDR1 SGHVS and CDR2 FQNEAQ. CDR3 size: 20 residues. CDR3 sequence reads: CASSLRGGQETHSSYNEQFF. CDR3 DNA: TGTGCCAGCAGCTTGCGGGGGGGGCAGGAGACCCACAGCTCCTACAATGAGCAGTTCTTC.

This clonotype was seen ten or more times. V and J are TRBV29-1 and TRBJ2-3; tentative D call: TRBD1 (6 bases). Germline V gene lookup returns CDR1 SQVTM and CDR2 ANQGSEA. This CDR3 spans 13 amino acids. Trimming pared 3 bases from V and 0 bases from J, leaving 7 bases between. CDR3 DNA sequence: TGCAGCGTTGACACAGGGAGCACAGATACGCAGTATTTT. This encodes CSVDTGSTDTQYF.

The chain carries TRBV6-1 and TRBJ1-3; D unclear. Germline V gene data show CDR1 as MNHNS and CDR2 as SASEGT. The CDR3 has 13 amino acids. Trimming left V 6 bases short and J 0 bases short, with 6 bases between. The chain's CDR3 is CASRMNSGNTIYF. As DNA, the CDR3 is TGTGCCAGCAGGATGAACTCTGGAAACACCATATATTTT.

This clonotype was counted ten times or more. The chain links TRBV6-1 to TRBJ1-5, with unresolved D. The CDR3 consists of 15 residues. Trimming stripped 2 bases from V and 1 base from J, with 9 bases between. Germline V CDR1 and CDR2: MNHNS, SASEGT. This CDR3 is CASSEWGISNQPQHF. The CDR3 nucleotides are TGTGCCAGCAGTGAATGGGGAATAAGCAATCAGCCCCAGCATTTT.

The table lists this clonotype with many counts. The rearrangement joins TRBV5-1 to TRBJ1-5; no definite D call. Germline-derived CDR1 and CDR2 are SGHRS and YFSETQ. The CDR3 has 14 residues. The V and J ends lost 0 bases and 7 bases respectively, with 11 bases between them. CDR3: CASSLGGIGQPQHF. In DNA form, the CDR3 reads TGCGCCAGCAGCTTGGGTGGCATCGGGCAGCCCCAGCATTTT.

In this sample, this clonotype turned up many times. The gene calls are TRBV12-3 or TRBV12-4 and TRBJ1-2; D call uncertain. V gave up 4 bases and J gave up 4 bases, with 4 bases separating them. The CDR3 totals 11 residues. For the CDR3, the DNA is TGTGCCAGCAGTTCGATCTATGGCTACACCTTC. Translating gives CASSSIYGYTF.

Here the CDR3 DNA reads TGTGCCAGCAACGCCGGGCGGGAGACAGTTCAAGAGACCCAGTACTTC. Translated: CASNAGRETVQETQYF. This chain joins TRBV5-5 and TRBJ2-5; 7 bases line up with TRBD2. V shed 6 bases and J 2 bases; nucleotides not matched to a gene: 13. CDR3 length: 16 amino acids. Germline assignment: CDR1 SGHKS and CDR2 YYEKEE (reference sequence).

Regarding this clonotype: A much larger clone lies a single base off, so this may be a read error. CDR3 DNA: TGTGCCACCACCTCCCACGAGCAGTTCTTC. Translated: CATTSHEQFF. The chain employs TRBV24-1 and TRBJ2-1; D is ambiguous. The V end was cut by 8 bases, the J end by 10 bases, with 8 bases between. Germline V gene sequence: CDR1 KGHDR, CDR2 SFDVKD. CDR3 size: 10 residues.

Many counts were recorded for this clonotype. The gene calls are TRBV29-1 and TRBJ2-7; D not resolved. This CDR3 spans 13 amino acids. Deletions cut 7 bases from V and 3 bases from J, with 16 bases between. Germline V gene sequence: CDR1 SQVTM, CDR2 ANQGSEA. CDR3 coding DNA: TGCAGCGCGCAGTTCGGCCCCAGCTACGAGCAGTACTTC. Translation gives CSAQFGPSYEQYF.

About this clonotype: A single base is all that separates this from a far larger clone, so a read error is likely. DNA for the CDR3: TGCAGTGCTTGGGACAGGGGGAAAGAGCAGTTCTTC. It yields the protein CSAWDRGKEQFF. The chain combines TRBV20-1 with TRBJ2-1; 11 nucleotides align to TRBD1. Trimming cost V 5 bases and J 10 bases; bases outside gene matches: 4. CDR3 size: 12 residues. Germline CDR1 and CDR2: DFQATT and SNEGSKA (reference sequence).

This clonotype was found a few times. The rearrangement links TRBV6-1 to TRBJ2-2; D gene unclear. Germline loops: CDR1 MNHNS, CDR2 SASEGT. V was shortened by 6 bases and J by 2 bases, with 19 bases between the two germline ends. This CDR3 is 17 amino acids long. CDR3 sequence (DNA): TGTGCCAGCAGCTCACTCGGTCCATGGTTCAACACCGGGGAGCTGTTTTTT. This encodes CASSSLGPWFNTGELFF.

This clonotype was counted at least ten times. The rearrangement uses TRBV6-2 or TRBV6-3 and TRBJ2-1; the D gene is possibly TRBD2 (7 bases). Trimming cost V 2 bases and J 6 bases, with 14 bases left between them. Germline V gives CDR1 MNHEY, CDR2 SVGEGT. The CDR3 runs 15 residues. As DNA, the CDR3 is TGTGCCAGCAGTTACGGGCGGGGGCCCGCCAATGAGCAGTTCTTC. Translating it yields CASSYGRGPANEQFF.

The chain employs TRBV12-3 or TRBV12-4 and TRBJ1-5; D not resolved. Trimming left V 5 bases short and J 6 bases short, with 8 bases between. The CDR3 covers 12 residues. In nucleotides, the CDR3 is TGTGCCAGCAGTCGTTCCCCTCAGCCCCAGCATTTT. This translates into CASSRSPQPQHF.

The V and J genes are TRBV7-8 and TRBJ1-5; D is uncertain. The CDR3 runs to 14 residues. CDR1 is SGHVS, CDR2 FQNEAQ, per germline. Trimming removed 2 bases from V and 4 bases from J, with 9 bases in between. The CDR3 region is CASSLLTENQPQHF. As DNA, the CDR3 is TGTGCCAGCAGCTTACTAACCGAGAATCAGCCCCAGCATTTT.

Ten or more counts support this clonotype. V is TRBV20-1 and J is TRBJ1-2, with TRBD1 matching over 7 bases. V shed 5 bases and J 5 bases; nucleotides not matched to a gene: 8. This CDR3 contains 13 residues. Germline values: CDR1 DFQATT, CDR2 SNEGSKA (reference sequence). The CDR3 region has the DNA TGCAGTGCTTACCGGGACAGTGAGTATGGCTACACCTTC. It is translated as CSAYRDSEYGYTF.

There are many counts of this clonotype. The rearrangement uses TRBV12-3 or TRBV12-4 and TRBJ2-1, with 12 bases matching TRBD2. V shed 7 bases, J shed 10 bases, and the junction held 8 bases outside the gene matches. The CDR3 spans 14 residues. The CDR3 DNA reads TGTGCCAGCACACTAGCGGGAGGCCCGAGGGAGCAGTTCTTC. Encoded protein: CASTLAGGPREQFF.

This clonotype was detected ten times or more. The genes are TRBV10-3 and TRBJ2-1; 11 bases fit TRBD2. Germline loops: CDR1 ENHRY, CDR2 SYGVKD. The V and J ends lost 5 bases and 5 bases, in that order; junction bases with no gene match: 5. The CDR3 totals 15 residues. The CDR3 nucleotides are TGTGCCATCAGTTTAGCGGGAGGGCGGAACAATGAGCAGTTCTTC. Amino acid sequence: CAISLAGGRNNEQFF.

The chain employs TRBV2 and TRBJ2-5; perhaps TRBD1 as D (6 bases). V lost 4 bases and J 4 bases, leaving 16 bases between the germline ends. Germline V gene lookup returns CDR1 SNHLY and CDR2 FYNNEI. The CDR3 extends over 15 amino acids. CDR3 DNA: TGTGCCAGCAGTGGGAACAGGGCTGAACTAGAGACCCAGTACTTC. Its protein product is CASSGNRAELETQYF.

The sample holds one count of this clonotype. V gene TRBV19 combines with J gene TRBJ1-1; D perhaps matches TRBD1 (5 bases). The germline V gene encodes CDR1 LNHDA and CDR2 SQIVND (reference sequence). CDR3 length: 16 residues. V lost 3 bases and J 5 bases, leaving 19 bases between the germline ends. The CDR3 protein is CASSIALRGGRTEAFF. The CDR3 DNA reads as TGTGCCAGTAGTATCGCTCTTCGGGGGGGGAGGACTGAAGCTTTCTTT.